This T cell receptor beta chain appears in the sequencing data of a study of control samples from healthy donors and cancer patients. Assay used: immunoSEQ multiplex PCR; TCRdb lists only in-frame clones, some missing. The profile shows approximately 100,000 clones, approximately 90% of them singletons. Germline values: CDR1 LNHNV, CDR2 YYDKDF (reference sequence). The CDR3 spans 16 residues. V was pared by 0 bases and J by 1 base, with 3 bases of the junction left unmatched. The source of this sequence is a man between 25 and 39 years old in good health. V gene TRBV15 combines with J gene TRBJ2-5, with 9 bases identical to TRBD2. The sequencing sample was made of blood. DNA of the CDR3: TGTGCCACCAGCAGAGATTTAGCGGGGGTCCAAGAGACCCAGTACTTC. Translated, it gives CATSRDLAGVQETQYF.